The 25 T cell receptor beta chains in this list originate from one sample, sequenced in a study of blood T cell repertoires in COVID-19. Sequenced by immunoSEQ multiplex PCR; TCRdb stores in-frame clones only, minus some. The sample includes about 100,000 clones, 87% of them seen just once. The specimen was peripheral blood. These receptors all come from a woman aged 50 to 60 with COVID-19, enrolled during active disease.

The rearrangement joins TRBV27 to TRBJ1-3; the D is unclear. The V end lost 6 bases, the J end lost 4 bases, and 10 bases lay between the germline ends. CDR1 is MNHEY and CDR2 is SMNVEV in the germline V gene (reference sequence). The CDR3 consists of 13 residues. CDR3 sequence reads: CASSPRTGNTIYF. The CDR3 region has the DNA TGTGCCAGCAGCCCGCGTACCGGAAACACCATATATTTT.

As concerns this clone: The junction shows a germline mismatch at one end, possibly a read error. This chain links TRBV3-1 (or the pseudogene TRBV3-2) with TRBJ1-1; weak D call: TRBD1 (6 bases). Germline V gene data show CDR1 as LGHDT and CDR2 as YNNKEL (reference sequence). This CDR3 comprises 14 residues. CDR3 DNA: TGTGCCAGCAACCAACAGGGATTAGGGACTGAAGCTTTCTTT. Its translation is CASNQQGLGTEAFF.

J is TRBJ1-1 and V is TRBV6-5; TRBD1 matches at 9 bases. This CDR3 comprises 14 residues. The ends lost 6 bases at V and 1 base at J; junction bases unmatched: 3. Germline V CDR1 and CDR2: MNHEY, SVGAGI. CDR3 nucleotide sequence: TGTGCCAGCAGGGGACAGGGTTCGAACACTGAAGCTTTCTTT. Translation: CASRGQGSNTEAFF.

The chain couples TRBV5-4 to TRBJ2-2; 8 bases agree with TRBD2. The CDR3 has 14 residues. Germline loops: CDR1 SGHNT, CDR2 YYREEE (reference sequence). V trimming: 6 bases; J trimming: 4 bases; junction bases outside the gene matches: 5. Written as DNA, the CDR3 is TGTGCCAGCAATATAGCGGGGACCACCGGGGAGCTGTTTTTT. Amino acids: CASNIAGTTGELFF.

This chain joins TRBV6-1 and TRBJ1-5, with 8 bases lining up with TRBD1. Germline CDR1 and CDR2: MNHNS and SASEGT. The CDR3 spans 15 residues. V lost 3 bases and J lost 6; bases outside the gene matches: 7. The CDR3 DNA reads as TGTGCCAGCAGTGATTTTAGGACAGGGTTTCAGCCCCAGCATTTT. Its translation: CASSDFRTGFQPQHF.

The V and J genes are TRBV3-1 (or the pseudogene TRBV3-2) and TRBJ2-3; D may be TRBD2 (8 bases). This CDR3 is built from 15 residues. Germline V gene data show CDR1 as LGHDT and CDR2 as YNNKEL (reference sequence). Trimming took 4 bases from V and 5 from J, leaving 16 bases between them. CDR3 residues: CASSPGTRGQDTQYF. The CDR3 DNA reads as TGTGCCAGCAGCCCGGGGACTAGGGGGCAAGATACGCAGTATTTT.

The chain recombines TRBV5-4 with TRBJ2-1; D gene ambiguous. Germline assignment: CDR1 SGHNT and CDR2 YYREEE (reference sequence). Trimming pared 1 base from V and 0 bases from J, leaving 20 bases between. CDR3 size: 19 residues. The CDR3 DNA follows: TGTGCCAGCAGCTTGATGAGCGCGGCCCCTAGGAGCTCCTACAATGAGCAGTTCTTC. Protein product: CASSLMSAAPRSSYNEQFF. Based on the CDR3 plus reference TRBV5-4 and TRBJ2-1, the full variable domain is ETGVTQSPTHLIKTRGQQVTLRCSSQSGHNTVSWYQQALGQGPQFIFQYYREEENGRGNFPPRFSGLQFPNYSSELNVNALELDDSALYLCASSLMSAAPRSSYNEQFFGPGTRLTVL.

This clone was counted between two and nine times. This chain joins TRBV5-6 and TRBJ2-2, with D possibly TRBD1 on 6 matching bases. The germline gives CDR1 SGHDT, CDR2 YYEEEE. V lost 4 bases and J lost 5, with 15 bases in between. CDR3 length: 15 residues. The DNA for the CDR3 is TGTGCCAGCAGCCCCCTTTGGGGGCGGACCGGGGAGCTGTTTTTT. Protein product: CASSPLWGRTGELFF.

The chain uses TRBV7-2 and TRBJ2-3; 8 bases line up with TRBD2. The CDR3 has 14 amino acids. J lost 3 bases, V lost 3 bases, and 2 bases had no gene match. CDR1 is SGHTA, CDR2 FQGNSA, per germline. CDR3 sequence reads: CASSLQRGTDTQYF. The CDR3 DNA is TGTGCCAGCAGCTTGCAGCGGGGGACAGATACGCAGTATTTT.

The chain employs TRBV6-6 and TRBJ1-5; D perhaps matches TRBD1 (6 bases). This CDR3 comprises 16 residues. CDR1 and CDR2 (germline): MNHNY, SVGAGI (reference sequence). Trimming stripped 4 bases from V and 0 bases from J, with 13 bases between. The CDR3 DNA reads TGTGCCAGCAGTTTTGGACAGAAGTATAGCAATCAGCCCCAGCATTTT. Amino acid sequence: CASSFGQKYSNQPQHF.

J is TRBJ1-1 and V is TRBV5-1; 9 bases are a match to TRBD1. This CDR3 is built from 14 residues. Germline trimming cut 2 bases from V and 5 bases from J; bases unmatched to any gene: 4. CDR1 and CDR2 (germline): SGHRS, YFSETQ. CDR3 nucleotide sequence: TGCGCCAGCAGCTTACAGGGGGCTAATACTGAAGCTTTCTTT. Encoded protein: CASSLQGANTEAFF.

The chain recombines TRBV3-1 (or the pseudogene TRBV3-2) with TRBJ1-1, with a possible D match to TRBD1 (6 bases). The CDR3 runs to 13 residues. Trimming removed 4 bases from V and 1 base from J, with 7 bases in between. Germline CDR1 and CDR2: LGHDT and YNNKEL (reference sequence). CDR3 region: CASSRDKNTEAFF. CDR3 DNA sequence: TGTGCCAGCAGCCGGGACAAGAACACTGAAGCTTTCTTT.

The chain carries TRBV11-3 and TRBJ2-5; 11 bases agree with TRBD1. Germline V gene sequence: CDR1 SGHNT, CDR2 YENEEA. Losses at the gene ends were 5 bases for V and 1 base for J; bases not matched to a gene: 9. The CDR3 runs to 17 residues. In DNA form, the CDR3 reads TGTGCCAGCAGCCCCGGACAGGGGGCGTTCTCCCAAGAGACCCAGTACTTC. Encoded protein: CASSPGQGAFSQETQYF.

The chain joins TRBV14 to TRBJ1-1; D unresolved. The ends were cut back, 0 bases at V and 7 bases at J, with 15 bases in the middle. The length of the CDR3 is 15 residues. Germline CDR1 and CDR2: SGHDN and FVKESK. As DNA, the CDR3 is TGTGCCAGCAGCCAAGAGACCGGGTTCCTCGGTGAAGCTTTCTTT. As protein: CASSQETGFLGEAFF.

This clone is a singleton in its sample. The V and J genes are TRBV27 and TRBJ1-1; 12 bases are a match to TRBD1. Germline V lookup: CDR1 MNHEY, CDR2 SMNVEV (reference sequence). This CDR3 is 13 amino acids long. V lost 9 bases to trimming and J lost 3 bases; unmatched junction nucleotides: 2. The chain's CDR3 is CASGTGGYTEAFF. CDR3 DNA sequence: TGTGCCAGTGGGACAGGGGGCTACACTGAAGCTTTCTTT.

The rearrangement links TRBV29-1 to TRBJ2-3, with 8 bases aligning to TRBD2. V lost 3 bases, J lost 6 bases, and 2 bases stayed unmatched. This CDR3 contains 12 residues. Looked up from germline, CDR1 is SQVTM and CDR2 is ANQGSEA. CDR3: CSVEGLEDTQYF. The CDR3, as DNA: TGCAGCGTTGAGGGACTAGAGGATACGCAGTATTTT.

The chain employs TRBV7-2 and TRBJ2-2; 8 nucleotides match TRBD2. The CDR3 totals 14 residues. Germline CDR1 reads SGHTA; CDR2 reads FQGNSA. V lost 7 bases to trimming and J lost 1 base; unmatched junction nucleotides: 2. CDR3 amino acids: CASTAGENTGELFF. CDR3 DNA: TGTGCCAGCACAGCGGGGGAGAACACCGGGGAGCTGTTTTTT.

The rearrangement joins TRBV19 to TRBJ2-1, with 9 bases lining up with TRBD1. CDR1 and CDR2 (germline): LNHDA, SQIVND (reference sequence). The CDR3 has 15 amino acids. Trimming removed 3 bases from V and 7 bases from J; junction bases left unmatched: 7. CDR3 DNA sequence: TGTGCCAGTAGTATGCTGCAGGGACAGGGTAATGAGCAGTTCTTC. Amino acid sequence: CASSMLQGQGNEQFF.

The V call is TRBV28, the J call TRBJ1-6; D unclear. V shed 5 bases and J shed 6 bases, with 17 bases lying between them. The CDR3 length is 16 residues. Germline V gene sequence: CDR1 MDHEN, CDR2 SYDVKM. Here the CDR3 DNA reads TGTGCCAGCAGTCCCAACGTGGTTCTATCTAATTCACCCCTCCACTTT. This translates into CASSPNVVLSNSPLHF.

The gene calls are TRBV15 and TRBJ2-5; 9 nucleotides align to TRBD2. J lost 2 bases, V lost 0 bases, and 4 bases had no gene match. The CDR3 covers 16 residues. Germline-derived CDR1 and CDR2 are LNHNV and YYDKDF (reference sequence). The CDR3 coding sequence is TGTGCCACCAGCAGAGAGCGGGGGGGAAGGCAAGAGACCCAGTACTTC. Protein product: CATSRERGGRQETQYF.

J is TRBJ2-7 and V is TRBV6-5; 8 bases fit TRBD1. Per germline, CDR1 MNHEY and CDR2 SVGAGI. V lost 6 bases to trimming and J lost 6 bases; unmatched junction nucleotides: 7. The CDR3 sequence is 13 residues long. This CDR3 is CASRGQGLSEQYF. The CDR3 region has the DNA TGTGCCAGCAGAGGACAGGGTTTGAGCGAGCAGTACTTC.

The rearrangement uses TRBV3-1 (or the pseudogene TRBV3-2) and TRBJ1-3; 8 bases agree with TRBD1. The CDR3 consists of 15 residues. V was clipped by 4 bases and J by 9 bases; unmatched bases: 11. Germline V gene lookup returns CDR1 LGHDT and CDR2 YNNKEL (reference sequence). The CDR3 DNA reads TGTGCCAGCAGCCTCGAGGACAGGGAGGGCAGCACCATATATTTT. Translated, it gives CASSLEDREGSTIYF.

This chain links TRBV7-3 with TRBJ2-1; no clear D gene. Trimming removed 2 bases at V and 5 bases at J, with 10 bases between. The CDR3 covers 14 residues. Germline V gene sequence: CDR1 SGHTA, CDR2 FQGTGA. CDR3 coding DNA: TGTGCCAGCAGCTTATATGGGCTAAACAATGAGCAGTTCTTC. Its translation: CASSLYGLNNEQFF. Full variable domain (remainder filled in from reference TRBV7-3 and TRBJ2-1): GAGVSQTPSNKVTEKGKYVELRCDPISGHTALYWYRQSLGQGPEFLIYFQGTGAADDSGLPNDRFFAVRPEGSVSTLKIQRTERGDSAVYLCASSLYGLNNEQFFGPGTRLTVL.

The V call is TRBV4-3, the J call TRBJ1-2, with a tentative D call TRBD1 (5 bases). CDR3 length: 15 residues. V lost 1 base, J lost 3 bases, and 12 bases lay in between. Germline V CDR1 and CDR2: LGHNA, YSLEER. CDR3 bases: TGCGCCAGCAGCCAAGCTCTCAGGGCTGACTATGGCTACACCTTC. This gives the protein CASSQALRADYGYTF.

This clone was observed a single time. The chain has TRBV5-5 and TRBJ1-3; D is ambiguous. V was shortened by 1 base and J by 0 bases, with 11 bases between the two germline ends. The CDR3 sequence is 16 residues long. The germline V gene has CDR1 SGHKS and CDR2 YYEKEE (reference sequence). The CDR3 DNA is TGTGCCAGCAGCTTGACGCAGGCCTTCTCTGGAAACACCATATATTTT. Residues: CASSLTQAFSGNTIYF.